This T cell receptor (beta chain) derives from a study of cytomegalovirus exposure and HLA in healthy donors. The wider study: Findings of an earlier analysis included around 100 million unique TCR beta sequences from 200 million or so T cells. General study points: Sequencing likely caused a cluster of highly shared sequence variants. In a later analysis, TCR beta V- and J-gene trimming was associated with a missense DCLRE1C variant. Being indistinguishable, some V segments were excluded, TRBV6-2 and TRBV6-3 among them.

The CDR3 contains 14 residues. The trim removed 8 bases at V and 5 bases at J, leaving 7 bases unmatched. The germline V gene encodes CDR1 MDHEN and CDR2 SYDVKM. This clone has only a few counts. What it binds is unknown. Primers for the PCR totalled 60 Vbeta and 13 Jbeta. Here immunoSEQ multiplex PCR was the method, and the copy in TCRdb shows in-frame clones only, minus some. The repertoire has around 99,000 clones, 74% of them found once; the top ten carry about 15%. The chain joins TRBV28 to TRBJ1-4; 8 positions match TRBD1. This receptor was identified in a woman aged 40 to 55 in good health and CMV-seropositive. The sequenced sample consisted of PBMCs. CDR3 coding DNA: TGTGCCAGCGGCAGAAGGACAGGGAATGAAAAACTGTTTTTT. This translates into CASGRRTGNEKLFF.